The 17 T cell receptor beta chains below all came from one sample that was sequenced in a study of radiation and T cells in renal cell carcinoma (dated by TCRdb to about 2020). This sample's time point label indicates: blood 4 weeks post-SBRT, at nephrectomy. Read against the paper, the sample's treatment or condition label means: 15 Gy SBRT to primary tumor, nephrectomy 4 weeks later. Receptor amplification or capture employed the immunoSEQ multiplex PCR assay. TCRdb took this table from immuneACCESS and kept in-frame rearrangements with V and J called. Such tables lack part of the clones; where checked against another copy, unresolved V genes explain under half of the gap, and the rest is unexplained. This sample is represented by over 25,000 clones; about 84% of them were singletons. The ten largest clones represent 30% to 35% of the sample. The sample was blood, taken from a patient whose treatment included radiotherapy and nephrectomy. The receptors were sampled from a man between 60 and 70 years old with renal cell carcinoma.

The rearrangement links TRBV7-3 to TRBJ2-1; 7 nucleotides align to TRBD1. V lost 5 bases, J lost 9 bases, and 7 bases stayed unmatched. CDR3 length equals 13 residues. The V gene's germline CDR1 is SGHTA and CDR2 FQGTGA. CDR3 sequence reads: CASSLTGVSEQFF. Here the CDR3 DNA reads TGTGCCAGCAGCCTTACAGGGGTGAGTGAGCAGTTCTTC.

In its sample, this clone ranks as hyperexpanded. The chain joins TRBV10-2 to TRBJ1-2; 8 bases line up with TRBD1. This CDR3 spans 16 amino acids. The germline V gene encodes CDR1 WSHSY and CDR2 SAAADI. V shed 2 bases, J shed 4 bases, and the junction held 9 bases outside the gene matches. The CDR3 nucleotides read TGCGCCAGCAGTGAGGACCCACAGGGGGTTGGCTATGGCTACACCTTC. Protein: CASSEDPQGVGYGYTF.

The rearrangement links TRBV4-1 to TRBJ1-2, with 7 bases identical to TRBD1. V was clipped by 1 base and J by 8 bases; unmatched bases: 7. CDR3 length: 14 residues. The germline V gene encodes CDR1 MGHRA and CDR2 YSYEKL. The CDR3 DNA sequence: TGCGCCAGCAGCCAAGGACAGGGACATCAAGGCTACACCTTC. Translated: CASSQGQGHQGYTF.

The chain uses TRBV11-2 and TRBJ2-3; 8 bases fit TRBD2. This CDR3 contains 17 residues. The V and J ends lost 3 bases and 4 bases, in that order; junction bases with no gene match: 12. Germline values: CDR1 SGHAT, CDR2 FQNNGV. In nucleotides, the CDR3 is TGTGCCAGCAGCTTCCCCCAAGGCGGGAGGAGGGCAGATACGCAGTATTTT. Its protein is CASSFPQGGRRADTQYF.

The CDR3 nucleotides read TGTGCCAGCAGTTCACCAGGGGATGGCTACACCTTC. It specifies CASSSPGDGYTF. The chain combines TRBV6-5 with TRBJ1-2; D is possibly TRBD1 (6 bases). CDR1 and CDR2 (germline): MNHEY, SVGAGI. This CDR3 comprises 12 residues. V dropped 4 bases and J dropped 6 bases, with 9 bases sitting between them.

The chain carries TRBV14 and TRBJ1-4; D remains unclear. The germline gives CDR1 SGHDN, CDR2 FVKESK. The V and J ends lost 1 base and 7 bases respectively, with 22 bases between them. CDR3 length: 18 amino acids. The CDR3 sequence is CASSQGYGLASGGEKLFF. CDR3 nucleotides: TGTGCCAGCAGCCAAGGTTACGGTTTGGCGTCGGGTGGTGAAAAACTGTTTTTT.

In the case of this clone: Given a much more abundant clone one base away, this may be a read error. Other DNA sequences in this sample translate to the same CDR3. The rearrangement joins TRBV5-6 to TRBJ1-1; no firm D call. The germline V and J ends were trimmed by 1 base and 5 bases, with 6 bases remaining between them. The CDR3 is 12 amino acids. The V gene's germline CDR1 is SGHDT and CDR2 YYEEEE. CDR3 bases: TGTGCCAGCAGCTTGCGAGGAACTGAAGCTTTCTTT. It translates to CASSLRGTEAFF.

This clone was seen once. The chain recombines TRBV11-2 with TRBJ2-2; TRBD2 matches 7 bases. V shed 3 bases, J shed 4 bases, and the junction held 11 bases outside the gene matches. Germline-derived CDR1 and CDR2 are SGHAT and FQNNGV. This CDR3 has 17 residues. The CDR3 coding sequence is TGTGCCAGCAGCTTCGGTTATGACGGGAGGCGCACCGGGGAGCTGTTTTTT. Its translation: CASSFGYDGRRTGELFF.

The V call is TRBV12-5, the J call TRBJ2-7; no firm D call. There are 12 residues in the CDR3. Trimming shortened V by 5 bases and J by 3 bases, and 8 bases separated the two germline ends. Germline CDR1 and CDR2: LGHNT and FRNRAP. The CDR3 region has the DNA TGTGCTAGTGGTACGGGTAACTACGAGCAGTACTTC. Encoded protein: CASGTGNYEQYF. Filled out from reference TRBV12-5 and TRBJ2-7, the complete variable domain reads DARVTQTPRHKVTEMGQEVTMRCQPILGHNTVFWYRQTMMQGLELLAYFRNRAPLDDSGMPKDRFSAEMPDATLATLKIQPSEPRDSAVYFCASGTGNYEQYFGPGTRLTVT.

DNA of the CDR3: TGTGCCAGCAGCGTAGGCGGGACAGATATCTACGAGCAGTACTTC. Its translation is CASSVGGTDIYEQYF. The V call is TRBV9, the J call TRBJ2-7; perhaps TRBD1 as D (7 bases). Germline V gene lookup returns CDR1 SGDLS and CDR2 YYNGEE. This CDR3 contains 15 residues. The V and J ends lost 0 bases and 3 bases respectively, with 13 bases between them.

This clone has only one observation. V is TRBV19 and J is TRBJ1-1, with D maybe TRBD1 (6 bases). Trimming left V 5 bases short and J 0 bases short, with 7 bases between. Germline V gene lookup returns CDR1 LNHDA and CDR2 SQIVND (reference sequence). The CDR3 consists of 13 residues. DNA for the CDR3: TGTGCCAGTAGTCGACAGGTGAACACTGAAGCTTTCTTT. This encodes CASSRQVNTEAFF.

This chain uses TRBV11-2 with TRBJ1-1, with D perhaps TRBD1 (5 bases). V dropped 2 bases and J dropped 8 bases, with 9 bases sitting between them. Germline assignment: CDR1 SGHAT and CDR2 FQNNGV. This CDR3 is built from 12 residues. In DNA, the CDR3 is TGTGCCAGCAGCTTATTCAGGGAAGAAGCTTTCTTT. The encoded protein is CASSLFREEAFF. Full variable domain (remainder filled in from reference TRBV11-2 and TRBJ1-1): EAGVAQSPRYKIIEKRQSVAFWCNPISGHATLYWYQQILGQGPKLLIQFQNNGVVDDSQLPKDRFSAERLKGVDSTLKIQPAKLEDSAVYLCASSLFREEAFFGQGTRLTVV.

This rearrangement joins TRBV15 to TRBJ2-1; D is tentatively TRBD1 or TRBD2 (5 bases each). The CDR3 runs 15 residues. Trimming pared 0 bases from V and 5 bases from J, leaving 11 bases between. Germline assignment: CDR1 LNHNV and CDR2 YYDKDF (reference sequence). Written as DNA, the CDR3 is TGTGCCACCAGCAGAGATAGCCGGGGCGACAATGAGCAGTTCTTC. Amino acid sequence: CATSRDSRGDNEQFF.

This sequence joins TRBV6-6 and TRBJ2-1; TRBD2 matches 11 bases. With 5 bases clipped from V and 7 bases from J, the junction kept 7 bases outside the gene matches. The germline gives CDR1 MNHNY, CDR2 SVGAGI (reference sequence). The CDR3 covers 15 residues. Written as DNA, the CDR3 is TGTGCCAGCAGTCCCTCCGGGACTAGCGGTAATGAGCAGTTCTTC. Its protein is CASSPSGTSGNEQFF.

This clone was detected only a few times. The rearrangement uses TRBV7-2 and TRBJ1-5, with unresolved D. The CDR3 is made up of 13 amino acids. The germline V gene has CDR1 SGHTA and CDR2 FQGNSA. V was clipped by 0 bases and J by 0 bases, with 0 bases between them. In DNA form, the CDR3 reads TGTGCCAGCAGCTTAGCTAGCAATCAGCCCCAGCATTTT. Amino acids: CASSLASNQPQHF.

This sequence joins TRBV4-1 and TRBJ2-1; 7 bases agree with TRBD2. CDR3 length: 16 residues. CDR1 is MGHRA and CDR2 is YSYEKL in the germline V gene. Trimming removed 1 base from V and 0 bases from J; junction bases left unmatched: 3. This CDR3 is CASSQVGGSSYNEQFF. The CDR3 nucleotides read TGCGCCAGCAGCCAAGTCGGGGGGAGCTCCTACAATGAGCAGTTCTTC.

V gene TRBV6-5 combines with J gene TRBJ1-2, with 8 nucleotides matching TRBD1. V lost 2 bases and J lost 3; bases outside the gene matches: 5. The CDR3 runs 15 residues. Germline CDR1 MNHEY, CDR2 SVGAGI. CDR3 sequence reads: CASSYGRGRDYGYTF. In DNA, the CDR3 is TGTGCCAGCAGTTACGGCAGGGGGCGAGACTATGGCTACACCTTC.